These 19 T cell receptor beta chains came from one sample sequenced in a study of blood T cell repertoires in COVID-19 (TCRdb year 2020). Library prep was done by the immunoSEQ multiplex PCR assay. The immuneACCESS repertoire file appears here via TCRdb, limited to in-frame rearrangements. These files lack a portion of the clones; in checked studies, under half of the deficit traces to unresolved V genes, and the cause of the others is not known. This sample lists roughly 250,000 clones; around 81% were detected once. Together, the top ten hold around 16% of the sample. Sequences were obtained from peripheral blood. The receptors were sampled from a person aged 65 to 85 with COVID-19, enrolled during active disease.

V usage is TRBV5-8 and J usage is TRBJ1-5; 10 nucleotides agree with TRBD1. V dropped 4 bases and J dropped 0; count of bases not matched to a gene: 13. The CDR3 contains 19 residues. Germline V gene sequence: CDR1 SGHTS, CDR2 YDEGEE. CDR3 amino acids: CASSGFRGQGIISNQPQHF. For the CDR3, the DNA is TGTGCCAGCAGCGGATTTCGGGGACAGGGGATCATTAGCAATCAGCCCCAGCATTTT. The whole variable domain, remainder taken from reference TRBV5-8 and TRBJ1-5, is EAGVTQSPTHLIKTRGQQATLRCSPISGHTSVYWYQQALGLGLQFLLWYDEGEERNRGNFPPRFSGRQFPNYSSELNVNALELEDSALYLCASSGFRGQGIISNQPQHFGDGTRLSIL.

This clone turned up a few times. The chain's CDR3 is CSARRAAMAFF. The CDR3 nucleotides read TGCAGTGCTAGGAGGGCAGCTATGGCTTTCTTT. The chain has TRBV20-1 and TRBJ1-1; D is unclear. CDR1 is DFQATT, CDR2 SNEGSKA, per germline (reference sequence). The CDR3 runs 11 residues. The V gene lost 3 bases and the J gene lost 11 bases, with 13 bases spanning the gap.

J is TRBJ2-7 and V is TRBV18, with 7 positions matching TRBD1. Germline lookup yields CDR1 KGHSH and CDR2 LQKENI. After removal of 6 bases from V and 3 bases from J, the junction contained 8 bases not matched to a gene. This CDR3 is built from 14 residues. In nucleotides, the CDR3 is TGTGCCAGCTCCCCATGGGGGACAGACTACGAGCAGTACTTC. Encoded protein: CASSPWGTDYEQYF.

The rearrangement joins TRBV27 to TRBJ2-1, with 8 positions matching TRBD2. The CDR3 extends over 15 amino acids. V was pared by 5 bases and J by 0 bases, with 3 bases of the junction left unmatched. Germline V gene sequence: CDR1 MNHEY, CDR2 SMNVEV (reference sequence). CDR3: CASSDSGASYNEQFF. CDR3 sequence (DNA): TGTGCCAGCAGTGATAGCGGGGCCTCCTACAATGAGCAGTTCTTC.

The chain employs TRBV3-1 (or the pseudogene TRBV3-2) and TRBJ2-5, with D possibly matching TRBD1 (5 bases). There are 11 residues in the CDR3. Trimming shortened V by 8 bases and J by 1 base, and 5 bases separated the two germline ends. CDR1 is LGHDT and CDR2 is YNNKEL in the germline V gene (reference sequence). The CDR3 spells CASDSQETQYF. CDR3 bases: TGTGCCAGCGACAGCCAAGAGACCCAGTACTTC.

The V and J genes are TRBV7-4 and TRBJ1-2; 7 bases match TRBD1. This CDR3 contains 17 residues. Germline CDR1 is SGHVT and CDR2 is SQSDAQ. V gave up 7 bases and J gave up 4 bases; unmatched junction bases: 18. The CDR3 sequence: CASTQHGPDRTTYGYTF. Here the CDR3 DNA reads TGTGCCAGCACCCAACACGGCCCGGACAGGACAACCTATGGCTACACCTTC.

V usage is TRBV6-2 or TRBV6-3 and J usage is TRBJ2-3, with TRBD2 matching 14 bases. This CDR3 has 20 amino acids. CDR1 is MNHEY and CDR2 is SVGEGT in the germline V gene. The J segment lost 0 bases and the V segment lost 0 bases, leaving 8 bases of the junction unmatched. CDR3 coding DNA: TGTGCCAGCAGTTACTCGAGTGGGACTAGCGGGGGTTTTAGCACAGATACGCAGTATTTT. Its protein product is CASSYSSGTSGGFSTDTQYF.

This chain uses TRBV7-7 with TRBJ2-5; D is uncertain. Germline CDR1 and CDR2: SSHAT and FNYEAQ (reference sequence). V was trimmed by 2 bases and J by 1 base, leaving 11 bases between them. This CDR3 has 15 residues. The CDR3 sequence: CASSLNSGGQETQYF. Here the CDR3 DNA reads TGTGCCAGCAGCTTAAATTCCGGCGGCCAAGAGACCCAGTACTTC.

This clone was observed a handful of times. The chain employs TRBV24-1 and TRBJ2-7; the match to TRBD1 covers 10 bases. The germline CDR1 and CDR2 sequences are KGHDR and SFDVKD. The CDR3 loop spans 15 amino acids. Trimming cost V 5 bases and J 2 bases; bases outside gene matches: 5. The CDR3 DNA is TGTGCCACCAGTGCCTGGGACAGGGGCACCTACGAGCAGTACTTC. This translates into CATSAWDRGTYEQYF.

DNA of the CDR3: TGTGCCAGCAGTTACTCGCAGGGTCAGGGTGAGCAGTTCTTC. Translating it yields CASSYSQGQGEQFF. The chain employs TRBV6-5 and TRBJ2-1, with D possibly TRBD1 on 5 matching bases. Germline lookup yields CDR1 MNHEY and CDR2 SVGAGI. V gave up 0 bases and J gave up 9 bases, with 12 bases separating them. This CDR3 comprises 14 residues.

The rearrangement uses TRBV28 and TRBJ2-5, with 9 bases lining up with TRBD2. V lost 11 bases and J lost 5; bases outside the gene matches: 15. The germline V gene encodes CDR1 MDHEN and CDR2 SYDVKM. The CDR3 spans 15 residues. CDR3 DNA sequence: TGTGCCGCAAGGGGACTAGCAAATGGTTGGGAGACCCAGTACTTC. Amino acids: CAARGLANGWETQYF.

The chain is built from TRBV28 and TRBJ2-3; D may be TRBD1 (6 bases). V lost 6 bases to trimming and J lost 4 bases, with 14 bases between them. This CDR3 spans 14 amino acids. Germline V CDR1 and CDR2: MDHEN, SYDVKM. Written as DNA, the CDR3 is TGTGCCAGCAGAGCAGGACAGTCCGCAGATACGCAGTATTTT. Translated: CASRAGQSADTQYF.

This sequence joins TRBV2 and TRBJ2-1; 9 nucleotides align to TRBD2. This CDR3 has 15 residues. Germline CDR1 reads SNHLY; CDR2 reads FYNNEI. The junction had 3 bases not matched to a gene; V was cut back by 6 bases and J by 0 bases. CDR3 residues: CASSASGTSYNEQFF. CDR3 nucleotide sequence: TGTGCCAGCAGCGCTAGCGGGACCTCCTACAATGAGCAGTTCTTC.

This clone turned up a few times. This sequence joins TRBV2 and TRBJ1-6; D is unresolved. The CDR3 consists of 16 residues. CDR1 SNHLY and CDR2 FYNNEI come from the germline V gene. Trimming took 5 bases from V and 5 from J, leaving 16 bases between them. The chain's CDR3 is CASSPSAPLNNSPLHF. The CDR3 coding sequence is TGTGCCAGCAGTCCATCTGCGCCCTTAAATAATTCACCCCTCCACTTT.

This clone was counted a few times. The CDR3 DNA sequence: TGTGCCAGCAGCCTTATTGCGCGGGGGGCCTCTAATGAAAAACTGTTTTTT. Its translation: CASSLIARGASNEKLFF. The chain is built from TRBV7-9 and TRBJ1-4; TRBD1 is a possible D gene (6 bases). The germline V gene has CDR1 SEHNR and CDR2 FQNEAQ (reference sequence). The CDR3 has 17 residues. V lost 5 bases to trimming and J lost 3 bases, with 19 bases between them.

This rearrangement joins TRBV7-3 to TRBJ1-2; D remains ambiguous. Germline CDR1 SGHTA, CDR2 FQGTGA. V lost 5 bases to trimming and J lost 10 bases, with 5 bases between them. The CDR3 covers 9 residues. The CDR3 spells CASSPHYTF. DNA of the CDR3: TGTGCCAGCAGCCCCCACTACACCTTC.

The V call is TRBV6-2 or TRBV6-3, the J call TRBJ1-5, with TRBD1 identical over 7 bases. Germline V CDR1 and CDR2: MNHEY, SVGEGT. The V gene end was trimmed by 6 bases and the J gene end by 1 base; junction bases not matched to a gene: 3. The CDR3 has 14 residues. The CDR3 loop is CASSPTGSNQPQHF. CDR3 sequence (DNA): TGTGCCAGCAGCCCGACAGGGAGCAATCAGCCCCAGCATTTT.

The J gene is TRBJ2-5, the V gene TRBV2; tentatively, D is TRBD2 (6 bases). Germline V gene sequence: CDR1 SNHLY, CDR2 FYNNEI. The CDR3 is 13 amino acids. The ends were cut back, 8 bases at V and 0 bases at J, with 10 bases in the middle. The CDR3 region is CASAGSYQETQYF. For the CDR3, the DNA is TGTGCCAGCGCCGGGAGCTACCAAGAGACCCAGTACTTC.

Only one count was recorded for this clone. The V gene is TRBV3-1 (or the pseudogene TRBV3-2), the J gene TRBJ2-1, with 7 positions matching TRBD1. J lost 7 bases, V lost 4 bases, and 13 bases had no gene match. Germline V gene sequence: CDR1 LGHDT, CDR2 YNNKEL (reference sequence). This CDR3 region has 16 residues. DNA for the CDR3: TGTGCCAGCAGCCCCCGTTTAGGGGGCGTGTTGAATGAGCAGTTCTTC. Protein product: CASSPRLGGVLNEQFF.